One and the same sample provided the 30 T cell receptor beta chains below, sequenced in a study of technical replicates of blood from a handful of donors. Profiling relied on immunoSEQ multiplex PCR, and the TCRdb table lists in-frame clones only, not all of them. Among 45,000 to 60,000 clones, about 95% were seen once, and the ten largest hold 2.5% to 3.5%. The sequencing sample was made of PBMCs. These receptors came from a human donor in good health. Some clones in this sample may be carry-over from other donors' samples.

This chain connects TRBV4-1 to TRBJ1-2; possible D gene TRBD1, 6 bases. CDR1 is MGHRA and CDR2 is YSYEKL in the germline V gene. V lost 0 bases, J lost 6 bases, and 14 bases lay in between. This CDR3 has 15 amino acids. CDR3 in DNA: TGCGCCAGCAGCCAAGATGGGCAGGGGAGGGATGGCTACACCTTC. Amino acid sequence: CASSQDGQGRDGYTF.

This chain connects TRBV6-5 to TRBJ2-1; TRBD2 agrees at 11 bases. The V gene's germline CDR1 is MNHEY and CDR2 SVGAGI. This CDR3 has 16 amino acids. The ends lost 4 bases at V and 4 bases at J; junction bases unmatched: 6. CDR3 residues: CASSSPLAGGYNEQFF. CDR3 DNA: TGTGCCAGCAGTTCGCCTCTAGCGGGAGGTTACAATGAGCAGTTCTTC.

The chain links TRBV28 to TRBJ1-5, with 7 bases that match TRBD1. V was pared by 2 bases and J by 3 bases, with 10 bases of the junction left unmatched. Per germline, CDR1 MDHEN and CDR2 SYDVKM. The CDR3 consists of 17 residues. Here the CDR3 DNA reads TGTGCCAGCAGTTTACTCAAAGGGGGCAGCGTCAATCAGCCCCAGCATTTT. It codes for CASSLLKGGSVNQPQHF.

J is TRBJ2-3 and V is TRBV7-3, with D hard to call. CDR3 length: 13 amino acids. CDR1 and CDR2 from the germline V gene are SGHTA and FQGTGA. Trimming pared 4 bases from V and 5 bases from J, leaving 10 bases between. The CDR3 DNA reads as TGTGCCAGCAGCTCCCCCCCAGGAGATACGCAGTATTTT. Protein sequence: CASSSPPGDTQYF.

This clone was seen a single time. This chain links TRBV5-4 with TRBJ1-1, with a tentative D call TRBD1 (5 bases). The V and J ends lost 3 bases and 0 bases respectively, with 9 bases between them. Per the germline V gene, CDR1 is SGHNT and CDR2 is YYREEE (reference sequence). This CDR3 comprises 14 residues. The CDR3 nucleotides are TGTGCCAGCAGCTCCCGGGGGGTGAACACTGAAGCTTTCTTT. Protein: CASSSRGVNTEAFF.

On this clone: With a much larger clone just one base away, this may be a read error. For the CDR3, the DNA is TGTGCCAGCAGTAGGGGACAGGGAGCTGAAGCTTTCTTT. It specifies CASSRGQGAEAFF. J is TRBJ1-1 and V is TRBV27, with 9 bases aligning to TRBD1. The V gene's germline CDR1 is MNHEY and CDR2 SMNVEV (reference sequence). The trim removed 5 bases at V and 6 bases at J, leaving 4 bases unmatched. The CDR3 loop spans 13 amino acids.

V usage is TRBV28 and J usage is TRBJ1-4, with a possible D match to TRBD1 (6 bases). The CDR3 extends over 15 amino acids. Trimming took 8 bases from V and 2 from J, leaving 15 bases between them. From germline, CDR1 is MDHEN and CDR2 SYDVKM. CDR3 bases: TGTGCCAGCGGCGACAGGCGGTACACTAATGAAAAACTGTTTTTT. Protein product: CASGDRRYTNEKLFF.

The V and J genes are TRBV7-2 and TRBJ2-3; D might be TRBD2 (5 bases). V lost 5 bases to trimming and J lost 4 bases, with 13 bases between them. Germline-derived CDR1 and CDR2 are SGHTA and FQGNSA. The CDR3 has 14 residues. CDR3 bases: TGTGCCAGCAGCATTTCACGGGGTCCAGATACGCAGTATTTT. This codes for CASSISRGPDTQYF.

The chain links TRBV18 to TRBJ1-2; 7 bases map to TRBD1. This CDR3 spans 15 amino acids. The germline V gene has CDR1 KGHSH and CDR2 LQKENI. With 3 bases clipped from V and 6 bases from J, the junction kept 10 bases outside the gene matches. The CDR3 nucleotides are TGTGCCAGCTCACCGTCGACAGGGAGAGGAGATGGCTACACCTTC. Its translation: CASSPSTGRGDGYTF.

This sequence joins TRBV4-2 and TRBJ2-7, with 9 bases aligning to TRBD1. Trimming took 4 bases from V and 6 from J; bases not matched to a gene: 10. CDR1 LGHNA and CDR2 YNFKEQ come from the germline V gene. The CDR3 spans 15 residues. The CDR3 bases are TGTGCCAGCAGCCCTACCGGGACAGGGTATTCCGAGCAGTACTTC. Its translation: CASSPTGTGYSEQYF.

This chain joins TRBV4-1 and TRBJ1-5; 9 positions agree with TRBD1. This CDR3 is built from 13 residues. In germline, CDR1 is MGHRA, CDR2 YSYEKL. V dropped 9 bases and J dropped 7; count of bases not matched to a gene: 7. The CDR3 loop reads CARAPTGGQPQHF. CDR3 bases: TGCGCCAGGGCTCCGACAGGGGGACAGCCCCAGCATTTT.

The V gene is TRBV6-1, the J gene TRBJ2-6; no firm D call. V shed 0 bases and J shed 0 bases, with 12 bases lying between them. This CDR3 has 18 amino acids. Germline CDR1 MNHNS, CDR2 SASEGT. The CDR3 coding sequence is TGTGCCAGCAGTGAAGCGCGCACAGCCTACTCTGGGGCCAACGTCCTGACTTTC. Protein product: CASSEARTAYSGANVLTF.

CDR3 in DNA: TGTGCCAGTAGTATAGGGACAGGGGGTATAGGCGAAAAACTGTTTTTT. Translating gives CASSIGTGGIGEKLFF. The chain employs TRBV19 and TRBJ1-4, with 10 bases fitting TRBD1. Germline loops: CDR1 LNHDA, CDR2 SQIVND (reference sequence). The length of the CDR3 is 16 residues. V lost 1 base to trimming and J lost 8 bases; unmatched junction nucleotides: 7.

The chain links TRBV7-9 to TRBJ1-2; TRBD1 might be the D (6 bases). The CDR3 extends over 15 amino acids. The V end was cut by 3 bases, the J end by 2 bases, with 13 bases between. Germline lookup yields CDR1 SEHNR and CDR2 FQNEAQ (reference sequence). The CDR3: CASSFINDRNYGYTF. The CDR3 nucleotides read TGTGCCAGCAGCTTTATTAATGACAGGAACTATGGCTACACCTTC.

The gene calls are TRBV15 and TRBJ2-7; a possible D gene is TRBD1 (6 bases). The V end was cut by 0 bases, the J end by 1 base, with 13 bases between. In germline, CDR1 is LNHNV, CDR2 YYDKDF (reference sequence). The CDR3 runs to 16 residues. This chain's CDR3 is CATSRDRWQGSYEQYF. The CDR3 nucleotides are TGTGCCACCAGCAGAGATAGGTGGCAGGGGTCCTACGAGCAGTACTTC.

This rearrangement joins TRBV7-9 to TRBJ2-5; D possibly corresponds to TRBD1 (6 bases). Per germline, CDR1 SEHNR and CDR2 FQNEAQ (reference sequence). This CDR3 comprises 15 residues. Trimming removed 5 bases at V and 5 bases at J, with 18 bases between. CDR3 amino acids: CASSPRSGGWETQYF. The CDR3 DNA sequence: TGTGCCAGCAGCCCGAGAAGTGGGGGCTGGGAGACCCAGTACTTC.

The rearrangement joins TRBV7-3 to TRBJ2-7, with TRBD1 identical over 10 bases. The CDR3 extends over 13 amino acids. V dropped 5 bases and J dropped 3; count of bases not matched to a gene: 1. The V gene's germline CDR1 is SGHTA and CDR2 FQGTGA. The DNA for the CDR3 is TGTGCCAGCAGCCGGGACAGGGGCTACGAGCAGTACTTC. It yields the protein CASSRDRGYEQYF.

The count of this clone is one. CDR3 residues: CASSEGTAATNEKLFF. CDR3 bases: TGTGCCAGCAGTGAAGGTACAGCAGCAACTAATGAAAAACTGTTTTTT. The chain couples TRBV2 to TRBJ1-4, with D hard to call. Per the germline V gene, CDR1 is SNHLY and CDR2 is FYNNEI. The ends were cut back, 1 base at V and 0 bases at J, with 9 bases in the middle. The CDR3 totals 16 residues.

V gene TRBV7-2 combines with J gene TRBJ2-5; 7 bases fit TRBD2. This CDR3 has 16 amino acids. J gave up 2 bases and V 2 bases, and 8 bases lay outside the gene matches. The germline CDR1 and CDR2 sequences are SGHTA and FQGNSA. DNA of the CDR3: TGTGCCAGCAGCTTACGATCCGCGGGAGTACAAGAGACCCAGTACTTC. Protein product: CASSLRSAGVQETQYF.

The rearrangement links TRBV19 to TRBJ1-5; 7 bases map to TRBD1. Germline V lookup: CDR1 LNHDA, CDR2 SQIVND (reference sequence). With 3 bases clipped from V and 1 base from J, the junction kept 6 bases outside the gene matches. The CDR3 length is 16 residues. The CDR3 loop reads CASSMISGGSNQPQHF. For the CDR3, the DNA is TGTGCCAGTAGTATGATCTCAGGGGGAAGCAATCAGCCCCAGCATTTT.

The chain is built from TRBV6-6 and TRBJ2-1, with D perhaps TRBD2 (5 bases). This CDR3 spans 15 amino acids. Germline loops: CDR1 MNHNY, CDR2 SVGAGI (reference sequence). Between the trimmed V and J ends, which lost 7 bases and 8 bases, there was a span of 21 bases. As DNA, the CDR3 is TGTGCCAGCATAGGGCTAGGGCCCCTCGGGGATGAGCAGTTCTTC. Translation: CASIGLGPLGDEQFF.

This chain uses TRBV6-6 with TRBJ1-3; D not certain. Germline loops: CDR1 MNHNY, CDR2 SVGAGI (reference sequence). Trimming shortened V by 7 bases and J by 2 bases, and 12 bases separated the two germline ends. The CDR3 sequence is 14 residues long. The CDR3 region has the DNA TGTGCCAGCACCCCGGGAAGGGCTGGAAACACCATATATTTT. This encodes CASTPGRAGNTIYF.

The rearrangement links TRBV4-2 to TRBJ2-3; TRBD2 matches at 10 bases. Germline CDR1 is LGHNA and CDR2 is YNFKEQ. There are 17 residues in the CDR3. V dropped 0 bases and J dropped 1; count of bases not matched to a gene: 4. The CDR3 is CASSQDLGTSGTDTQYF. CDR3 DNA sequence: TGTGCCAGCAGCCAAGATCTCGGGACTAGCGGCACAGATACGCAGTATTTT.

The CDR3 loop reads CASSLAAGELFF. CDR3 DNA sequence: TGTGCCAGCAGCTTAGCGGCCGGGGAGCTGTTTTTT. The chain uses TRBV11-3 and TRBJ2-2; D uncertain. The germline V gene has CDR1 SGHNT and CDR2 YENEEA. V was pared by 1 base and J by 6 bases, with 3 bases between. This CDR3 has 12 residues. Together with reference TRBV11-3 and TRBJ2-2, the CDR3 gives the full variable domain: EAGVVQSPRYKIIEKKQPVAFWCNPISGHNTLYWYLQNLGQGPELLIRYENEEAVDDSQLPKDRFSAERLKGVDSTLKIQPAELGDSAVYLCASSLAAGELFFGEGSRLTVL.

V usage is TRBV19 and J usage is TRBJ2-5; 7 nucleotides match TRBD1. Germline V lookup: CDR1 LNHDA, CDR2 SQIVND (reference sequence). The junction had 0 bases not matched to a gene; V was cut back by 5 bases and J by 0 bases. The CDR3 runs to 13 residues. The CDR3 bases are TGTGCCAGTAGTGACAGGGACCAAGAGACCCAGTACTTC. Translated, it gives CASSDRDQETQYF.

V and J are TRBV6-6 and TRBJ1-1; D perhaps matches TRBD1 (5 bases). V was pared by 7 bases and J by 11 bases, with 29 bases between. This CDR3 comprises 16 residues. Per the germline V gene, CDR1 is MNHNY and CDR2 is SVGAGI (reference sequence). CDR3 sequence (DNA): TGTGCCAGCATTATAATACCAGGGATAAACTACCTGGGCGCTTTCTTT. This codes for CASIIIPGINYLGAFF.

The rearrangement links TRBV19 to TRBJ1-5, with TRBD1 matching 8 bases. The CDR3 consists of 16 residues. Trimming removed 6 bases from V and 7 bases from J; junction bases left unmatched: 14. Germline V gives CDR1 LNHDA, CDR2 SQIVND (reference sequence). The CDR3 nucleotides read TGTGCCAGTAGGGATGATCAGGGGGCGCGGGAGCAGCCCCAGCATTTT. It encodes CASRDDQGAREQPQHF.

V usage is TRBV7-2 and J usage is TRBJ1-1; 10 bases agree with TRBD1. The CDR3 totals 14 residues. V dropped 5 bases and J dropped 0; count of bases not matched to a gene: 0. CDR1 is SGHTA and CDR2 is FQGNSA in the germline V gene. This CDR3 reads CASSDRGLNTEAFF. The CDR3 DNA reads as TGTGCCAGCAGCGACAGGGGGCTGAACACTGAAGCTTTCTTT.

V gene TRBV13 combines with J gene TRBJ2-7; D may be TRBD2 (5 bases). CDR1 PRHDT and CDR2 FYEKMQ come from the germline V gene (reference sequence). With 3 bases removed from V and 4 bases from J, the gap between germline ends came to 13 bases. The CDR3 runs 14 residues. For the CDR3, the DNA is TGTGCCAGCAGCTTGGCGGGCAGAAGATACGAGCAGTACTTC. Translation gives CASSLAGRRYEQYF.

J is TRBJ1-4 and V is TRBV5-1; D is ambiguous. The V end lost 0 bases, the J end lost 8 bases, and 14 bases lay between the germline ends. This CDR3 has 15 amino acids. CDR1 and CDR2 from the germline V gene are SGHRS and YFSETQ. The CDR3 is CASSLAAQTEEKLFF. Written as DNA, the CDR3 is TGCGCCAGCAGCTTGGCCGCACAGACGGAAGAAAAACTGTTTTTT.